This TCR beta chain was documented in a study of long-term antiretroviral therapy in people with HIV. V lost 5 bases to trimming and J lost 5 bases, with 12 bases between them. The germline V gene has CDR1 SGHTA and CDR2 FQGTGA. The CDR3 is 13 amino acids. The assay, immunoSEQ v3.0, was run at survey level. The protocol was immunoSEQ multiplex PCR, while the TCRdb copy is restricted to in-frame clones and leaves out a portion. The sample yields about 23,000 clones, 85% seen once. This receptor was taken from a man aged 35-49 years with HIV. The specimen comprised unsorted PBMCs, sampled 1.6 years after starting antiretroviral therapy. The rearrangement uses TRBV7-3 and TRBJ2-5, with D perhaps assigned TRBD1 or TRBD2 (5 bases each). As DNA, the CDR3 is TGTGCCAGCAGCCGCTGGGGCGGGGAGACCCAGTACTTC. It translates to CASSRWGGETQYF.